Following are 15 T cell receptor beta chains from one sample sequenced in a study of blood T cell repertoires in COVID-19. The assay was immunoSEQ multiplex PCR, and TCRdb's table has in-frame clones only and misses some. This table holds some 42,000 clones, 85% found once. The sample was peripheral blood. Receptor source: a man aged 45-65 years with active COVID-19.

The chain carries TRBV7-8 and TRBJ1-4; 8 bases fit TRBD1. Germline assignment: CDR1 SGHVS and CDR2 FQNEAQ. Trimming took 5 bases from V and 4 from J; bases not matched to a gene: 9. The CDR3 loop spans 16 amino acids. The CDR3 DNA reads as TGTGCCAGCAGCGTCGGACAGGGTCTCTTTAATGAAAAACTGTTTTTT. Its translation is CASSVGQGLFNEKLFF.

In nucleotides, the CDR3 is TGTGCCAGCAGCCTAGCGAGGAGCTCCTACAATGAGCAGTTCTTC. Residues: CASSLARSSYNEQFF. The rearrangement uses TRBV3-1 (or the pseudogene TRBV3-2) and TRBJ2-1; tentative D call: TRBD2 (5 bases). The CDR3 is 15 residues long. V shed 4 bases and J shed 0 bases, with 10 bases lying between them. Germline V gene lookup returns CDR1 LGHDT and CDR2 YNNKEL (reference sequence).

The chain combines TRBV27 with TRBJ1-2; 9 positions match TRBD1. Germline V lookup: CDR1 MNHEY, CDR2 SMNVEV (reference sequence). This CDR3 is 15 amino acids long. The V and J ends lost 5 bases and 7 bases, in that order; junction bases with no gene match: 11. The CDR3 DNA is TGTGCCAGCAGTCCGACGACAGGGGGGTTACGTGGCTACACCTTC. It codes for CASSPTTGGLRGYTF.

This clone is termed large. The chain links TRBV6-2 or TRBV6-3 to TRBJ2-3; TRBD1 matches 8 bases. The CDR3 runs 14 residues. V dropped 5 bases and J dropped 3; count of bases not matched to a gene: 4. The germline gives CDR1 MNHEY, CDR2 SVGEGT. CDR3 sequence: CASSPGQETDTQYF. In DNA, the CDR3 is TGTGCCAGCAGTCCGGGACAGGAGACAGATACGCAGTATTTT.

J is TRBJ1-2 and V is TRBV24-1; unclear D gene. This CDR3 has 17 residues. V was cut by 2 bases and J by 2 bases, with 17 bases left in between. The germline gives CDR1 KGHDR, CDR2 SFDVKD. CDR3 amino acids: CATSDYDGFGKNYGYTF. The CDR3 region has the DNA TGTGCCACCAGTGATTATGATGGGTTCGGGAAAAACTATGGCTACACCTTC.

The chain couples TRBV7-6 to TRBJ2-7; TRBD1 might be the D (6 bases). The ends were cut back, 3 bases at V and 0 bases at J, with 12 bases in the middle. CDR1 is SGHVS and CDR2 is FNYEAQ in the germline V gene. The CDR3 length is 15 residues. CDR3 amino acids: CASSFRDTNSYEQYF. For the CDR3, the DNA is TGTGCCAGCAGCTTCCGGGACACCAACTCCTACGAGCAGTACTTC.

The rearrangement uses TRBV3-1 (or the pseudogene TRBV3-2) and TRBJ1-3, with D maybe TRBD1 (5 bases). This CDR3 region has 15 residues. The V and J ends lost 1 base and 4 bases respectively, with 11 bases between them. Germline loops: CDR1 LGHDT, CDR2 YNNKEL (reference sequence). For the CDR3, the DNA is TGTGCCAGCAGCCAAGTCGCAGGGTTCGGAAACACCATATATTTT. Amino acids: CASSQVAGFGNTIYF.

The chain has TRBV6-2 or TRBV6-3 and TRBJ2-7, with TRBD2 identical over 7 bases. Germline V gene sequence: CDR1 MNHEY, CDR2 SVGEGT. V dropped 0 bases and J dropped 0; count of bases not matched to a gene: 11. There are 18 residues in the CDR3. Written as DNA, the CDR3 is TGTGCCAGCAGTTACTCGATCCTAAGCGGGGTTAGCTCCTACGAGCAGTACTTC. This gives the protein CASSYSILSGVSSYEQYF.

This rearrangement joins TRBV6-5 to TRBJ1-4; the D gene is possibly TRBD1 (6 bases). Trimming pared 8 bases from V and 2 bases from J, leaving 9 bases between. Germline V gene data show CDR1 as MNHEY and CDR2 as SVGAGI. The CDR3 is 13 residues long. The CDR3 reads CASGTGTNEKLFF. CDR3 in DNA: TGTGCCAGCGGCACAGGGACTAATGAAAAACTGTTTTTT.

The chain combines TRBV28 with TRBJ1-2, with 9 positions matching TRBD1. V trimming: 5 bases; J trimming: 5 bases; junction bases outside the gene matches: 12. Germline assignment: CDR1 MDHEN and CDR2 SYDVKM. This CDR3 spans 16 amino acids. In DNA form, the CDR3 reads TGTGCCAGCAGTCCTGGGACAGGGAAGGGGTTGTATGGCTACACCTTC. It is translated as CASSPGTGKGLYGYTF.

V and J are TRBV24-1 and TRBJ2-7, with D possibly TRBD1 on 6 matching bases. CDR1 KGHDR and CDR2 SFDVKD come from the germline V gene. CDR3 length: 15 residues. V shed 2 bases and J shed 4 bases, with 14 bases lying between them. CDR3 protein: CATSDSGDRRYEQYF. CDR3 DNA sequence: TGTGCCACCAGTGATTCTGGAGACAGGAGGTACGAGCAGTACTTC.

As DNA, the CDR3 is TGCGCCAGCAGCTTTGACAGTAATCAGCCCCAGCATTTT. Protein: CASSFDSNQPQHF. The V call is TRBV5-1, the J call TRBJ1-5, with a possible D match to TRBD1 (5 bases). This CDR3 is built from 13 residues. Trimming took 2 bases from V and 4 from J, leaving 7 bases between them. The germline CDR1 and CDR2 sequences are SGHRS and YFSETQ.

The rearrangement uses TRBV5-5 and TRBJ1-2, with TRBD1 as a possible D gene (5 bases). V lost 4 bases, J lost 5 bases, and 12 bases lay in between. CDR1 is SGHKS, CDR2 YYEKEE, per germline (reference sequence). This CDR3 has 13 residues. The CDR3 sequence: CASSPQEGYGYTF. DNA of the CDR3: TGTGCCAGCAGCCCTCAGGAGGGGTATGGCTACACCTTC.

V gene TRBV5-4 combines with J gene TRBJ2-7, with 11 bases aligning to TRBD2. The V gene end was trimmed by 0 bases and the J gene end by 4 bases; junction bases not matched to a gene: 6. The CDR3 runs 16 residues. Germline-derived CDR1 and CDR2 are SGHNT and YYREEE (reference sequence). In DNA form, the CDR3 reads TGTGCCAGCAGCTTGGTAGGTGCTAGCGGGAGGTACGAGCAGTACTTC. The encoded protein is CASSLVGASGRYEQYF.

The V and J genes are TRBV4-3 and TRBJ1-1; TRBD1 matches 9 bases. The CDR3 is 16 amino acids. Germline V lookup: CDR1 LGHNA, CDR2 YSLEER. The J segment lost 1 base and the V segment lost 0 bases, leaving 3 bases of the junction unmatched. CDR3 protein: CASSQDPTGGNTEAFF. CDR3 nucleotide sequence: TGCGCCAGCAGCCAAGACCCGACAGGGGGGAACACTGAAGCTTTCTTT.